The text below deals with one T cell receptor beta chain. Its antigen is as yet unknown. This record belongs to a study of shared clonotypes between healthy human individuals. Study-wide results and caveats: Clonotype sharing among donors, it was expected, would be affected by sequencing depth.

Genomic DNA, for the unsorted samples, came from tens of millions of PBMCs. The authors distributed each subset's genomic DNA evenly over several immunoSEQ plates. Data came from immunoSEQ multiplex PCR; TCRdb stores just in-frame clones and leaves some out. This table holds around 450,000 clones, about 76% found once. This CDR3 has 14 residues. V shed 2 bases, J shed 7 bases, and the junction held 8 bases outside the gene matches. Germline V gene lookup returns CDR1 GTSNPN and CDR2 SVGIG (reference sequence). The chain has TRBV30 and TRBJ2-7, with 10 bases identical to TRBD2. The sample taken for sequencing was PBMCs. The sequence derives from a woman in her thirties or forties in good health. Some clones in this sample may be carry-over from other donors' samples. CDR3 loop: CAWSPGLARGEQYF. In nucleotides, the CDR3 is TGTGCCTGGAGTCCGGGACTAGCGAGAGGGGAGCAGTACTTC.